This TCR beta chain was found in a study of blood T cell repertoires in COVID-19. This CDR3 has 11 amino acids. Looked up from germline, CDR1 is KGHDR and CDR2 is SFDVKD. V lost 7 bases and J lost 10, with 13 bases in between. The method was immunoSEQ multiplex PCR; TCRdb's version includes in-frame clones alone and lacks a portion of them. The table shows 25,000 to 30,000 clones, with over 75% occurring only once. This sequence was found in an older man with active COVID-19. The genes are TRBV24-1 and TRBJ2-7; D may be TRBD2 (6 bases). Material for sequencing was peripheral blood. In DNA, the CDR3 is TGTGCCACCAGCGGGGGTGGCCGCCAGTACTTC. Translation gives CATSGGGRQYF.